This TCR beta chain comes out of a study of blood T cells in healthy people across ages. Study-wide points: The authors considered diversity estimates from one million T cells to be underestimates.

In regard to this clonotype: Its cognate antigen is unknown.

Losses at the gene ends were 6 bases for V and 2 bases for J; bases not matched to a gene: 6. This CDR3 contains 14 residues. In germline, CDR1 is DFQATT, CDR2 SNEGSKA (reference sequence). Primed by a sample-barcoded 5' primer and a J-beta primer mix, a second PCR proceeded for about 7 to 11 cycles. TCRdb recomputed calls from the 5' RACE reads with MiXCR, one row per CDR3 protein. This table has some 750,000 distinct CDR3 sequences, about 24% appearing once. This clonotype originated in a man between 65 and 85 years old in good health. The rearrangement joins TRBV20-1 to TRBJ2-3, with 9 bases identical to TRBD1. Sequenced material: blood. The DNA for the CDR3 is TGCAGTGCATCCGGGACAGGGCACACAGATACGCAGTATTTT. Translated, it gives CSASGTGHTDTQYF.